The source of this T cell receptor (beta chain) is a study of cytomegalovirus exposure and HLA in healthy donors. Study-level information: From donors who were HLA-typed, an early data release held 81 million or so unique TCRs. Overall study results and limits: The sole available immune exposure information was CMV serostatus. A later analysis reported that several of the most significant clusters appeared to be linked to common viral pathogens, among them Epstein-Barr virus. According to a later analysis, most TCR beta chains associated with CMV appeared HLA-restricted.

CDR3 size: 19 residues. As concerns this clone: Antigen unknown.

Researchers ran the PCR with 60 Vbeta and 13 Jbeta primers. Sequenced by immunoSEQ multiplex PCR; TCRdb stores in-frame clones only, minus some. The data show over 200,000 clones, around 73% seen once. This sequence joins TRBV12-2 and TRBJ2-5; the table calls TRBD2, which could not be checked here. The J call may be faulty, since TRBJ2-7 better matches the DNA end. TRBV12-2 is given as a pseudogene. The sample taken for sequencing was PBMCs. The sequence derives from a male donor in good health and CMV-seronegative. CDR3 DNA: TGTGCAAGTCGCTTAGCGTTCTCATTCCGGGGACTAGCGAACCACGAGCAGTACTTC. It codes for CASRLAFSFRGLANHEQYF.